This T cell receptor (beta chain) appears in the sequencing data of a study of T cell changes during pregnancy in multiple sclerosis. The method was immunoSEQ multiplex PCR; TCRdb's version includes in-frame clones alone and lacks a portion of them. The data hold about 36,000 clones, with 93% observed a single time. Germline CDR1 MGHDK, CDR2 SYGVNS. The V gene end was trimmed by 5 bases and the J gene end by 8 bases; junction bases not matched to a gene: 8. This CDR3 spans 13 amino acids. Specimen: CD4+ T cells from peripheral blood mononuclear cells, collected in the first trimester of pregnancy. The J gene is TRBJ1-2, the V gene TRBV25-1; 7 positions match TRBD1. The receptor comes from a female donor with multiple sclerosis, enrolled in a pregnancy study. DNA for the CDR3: TGTGCCAGCAGTTCCCACAGGGGCAGGGGCTACACCTTC. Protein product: CASSSHRGRGYTF.